The 9 T cell receptor beta chains reported below all come from one sample, sequenced in a study of graft-versus-host responses after intestinal transplantation. The assay was immunoSEQ multiplex PCR, and TCRdb's table has in-frame clones only and misses some. The data show 45,000 to 55,000 clones, with about 90% seen just once and roughly 5.5% held by the top ten. The sequenced sample was PBMCs, obtained more than 650 days after intestinal transplant. These receptors came from a human patient who received an intestinal transplant, so some T cells may come from the graft donor.

This chain uses TRBV7-2 with TRBJ2-7; unclear D gene. TRBJ2-1 explains the end of the DNA better; the J call may be wrong. CDR3 length: 17 residues. CDR1 and CDR2 (germline): SGHTA, FQGNSA. In DNA form, the CDR3 reads TGTGCCAGCAGCTCAAACAGTTGGCTAGGCGGCCGCAATGAGCAGTTCTTC. This translates into CASSSNSWLGGRNEQFF.

The chain uses TRBV7-9 and TRBJ2-1, with D unclear. Deletions cut 6 bases from V and 2 bases from J, with 11 bases between. The germline V gene encodes CDR1 SEHNR and CDR2 FQNEAQ (reference sequence). There are 14 residues in the CDR3. The CDR3: CASSHLVPYNEQFF. CDR3 coding DNA: TGTGCCAGCAGTCATCTAGTCCCCTACAATGAGCAGTTCTTC.

The rearrangement joins TRBV18 to TRBJ1-2, with D tentatively TRBD1 (5 bases). This CDR3 has 13 residues. CDR1 is KGHSH, CDR2 LQKENI, per germline. V was clipped by 5 bases and J by 7 bases, with 14 bases between them. The CDR3 nucleotides read TGTGCCAGCTCATCAAGGGGCGAGGGTGGCTACACCTTC. This translates into CASSSRGEGGYTF. Using reference TRBV18 and TRBJ1-2 for the parts outside the CDR3, the full variable domain is NAGVMQNPRHLVRRRGQEARLRCSPMKGHSHVYWYRQLPEEGLKFMVYLQKENIIDESGMPKERFSAEFPKEGPSILRIQQVVRGDSAAYFCASSSRGEGGYTFGSGTRLTVV.

This chain links TRBV2 with TRBJ1-5; D not certain. With 8 bases removed from V and 7 bases from J, the gap between germline ends came to 9 bases. Germline assignment: CDR1 SNHLY and CDR2 FYNNEI. This CDR3 is 11 amino acids long. CDR3 bases: TGTGCCAGCGCAGAAACCCAGCCCCAGCATTTT. This gives the protein CASAETQPQHF.

The chain is built from TRBV30 and TRBJ1-5; D is ambiguous. Germline V gene sequence: CDR1 GTSNPN, CDR2 SVGIG (reference sequence). With 3 bases removed from V and 7 bases from J, the gap between germline ends came to 13 bases. CDR3 length: 13 residues. CDR3 amino acids: CAWRGSPGQPQHF. DNA of the CDR3: TGTGCCTGGAGAGGGAGTCCGGGGCAGCCCCAGCATTTT.

The chain uses TRBV5-1 and TRBJ2-5; possible D gene TRBD1, 5 bases. V lost 5 bases to trimming and J lost 3 bases, with 11 bases between them. CDR1 SGHRS and CDR2 YFSETQ come from the germline V gene. The CDR3 covers 13 residues. CDR3 sequence reads: CASRTVGEETQYF. The CDR3 DNA follows: TGCGCCAGCAGAACCGTAGGGGAAGAGACCCAGTACTTC.

As regards this clone: One junction end disagrees with the germline gene, perhaps due to a read error. This chain links TRBV4-1 with TRBJ2-3; 9 nucleotides match TRBD2. The CDR3 contains 14 residues. The germline CDR1 and CDR2 sequences are MGHRA and YSYEKL. The CDR3 protein is CASSQNPISGGPSF. CDR3 in DNA: TGCGCCAGCAGCCAGAACCCCATTAGCGGGGGTCCTTCGTTT.

The chain joins TRBV14 to TRBJ2-3; TRBD2 might be the D (6 bases). Per the germline V gene, CDR1 is SGHDN and CDR2 is FVKESK. The CDR3 is 14 amino acids. Trimming cost V 4 bases and J 3 bases, with 11 bases left between them. CDR3 sequence: CASSRWGGTDTQYF. The CDR3 nucleotides read TGTGCCAGCAGCCGCTGGGGAGGAACAGATACGCAGTATTTT.

This chain uses TRBV6-5 with TRBJ2-3, with D perhaps TRBD1 or TRBD2 (5 bases each). V was pared by 4 bases and J by 1 base, with 12 bases between. Germline loops: CDR1 MNHEY, CDR2 SVGAGI. This CDR3 has 15 amino acids. CDR3: CASSFRDPGTDTQYF. The CDR3 nucleotides read TGTGCCAGCAGTTTTCGGGACCCAGGCACAGATACGCAGTATTTT.